Listed below are T cell receptor beta chains from one sample, sequenced in a study of radiation and T cells in renal cell carcinoma. Data came from immunoSEQ multiplex PCR; TCRdb stores just in-frame clones and leaves some out. There are 100,000 to 150,000 clones in the sample; around 81% occur only once, and about 5.3% lies in the top ten. The specimen was blood, collected from a patient whose treatment included radiotherapy and nephrectomy. These receptors originate from a man in his forties or fifties with renal cell carcinoma. The CDR3 runs from the conserved cysteine through the conserved F or W. A D gene is named only where the DNA matches it firmly. Clone size is given for some rows only: seen once, a few or many times, or a class if the clone is expanded.

d_call j_call v_call clone_size cdr3_nt cdr3_aa
- TRBJ2-7 TRBV30 - TGTGCCTGGAGTCCAACCAGGACCGAGCAGTACTTC CAWSPTRTEQYF
- TRBJ2-2 TRBV4-1 - TGCGCCAGCAGCCGTGACAGCCCCGCGAACACCGGGGAGCTGTTTTTT CASSRDSPANTGELFF
- TRBJ2-1 TRBV6-5 - TGTGCCAGCAGTTGGGGAGACAGCAATGAGCAGTTCTTC CASSWGDSNEQFF
- TRBJ2-6 TRBV9 - TGTGCCAGCAGCGTAGCTGCCTCTGGGGCCAACGTCCTGACTTTC CASSVAASGANVLTF
TRBD1 TRBJ2-3 TRBV6-1 - TGTGCCATAATAGACAGGGGTTACGCAGATACGCAGTATTTT CAIIDRGYADTQYF
- TRBJ2-5 TRBV7-7 - TGTGCTAGCAGCTCCGGGTTAGAGGAGACCCAGTACTTC CASSSGLEETQYF
- TRBJ1-2 TRBV2 - TGTGCCAGCAGTGAAGCGCTTTGGGGTGGCTACACCTTC CASSEALWGGYTF
TRBD1 TRBJ1-2 TRBV7-7 - TGTGCTAGCAGCTCCGGGACAGGGATCATTTCTAACTATGGCTACACCTTC CASSSGTGIISNYGYTF
TRBD2 TRBJ2-5 TRBV10-3 - TGTGCCATCAGTGACCCTCGTATCAGCGGGGGGGCCGAGGGAGAGACCCAGTACTTC CAISDPRISGGAEGETQYF
- TRBJ1-3 TRBV21-1 - TGTGCCAGCAGCAAGAGGGGGGGCCCTGGAAACACCATATATTTT CASSKRGGPGNTIYF
- TRBJ2-3 TRBV7-7 - TGTGCTAGCAGCTTAGTCCCGGTCCCCACAGATACGCAGTATTTT CASSLVPVPTDTQYF
- TRBJ2-5 TRBV7-2 - TGTGCCAGCAGCTCTACCGGGCCCTTTCAAGAGACCCAGTACTTC CASSSTGPFQETQYF
TRBD2 TRBJ2-1 TRBV29-1 - TGCAGCGCATACGGGTCTAGCGGGAGAGGATACGGCTACAATGAGCAGTTCTTC CSAYGSSGRGYGYNEQFF
TRBD2 TRBJ2-1 TRBV4-2 - TGTGCCAGCAGCCAAAAAGGACTAGAAACGGGCAATGAGCAGTTCTTC CASSQKGLETGNEQFF
TRBD2 TRBJ2-1 TRBV4-2 - TGTGCCAGCAGCCAAGATTGGAGCGGGGGAGGTTACAATGAGCAGTTCTTC CASSQDWSGGGYNEQFF
TRBD1 TRBJ2-7 TRBV19 - TGTGCCAGTAGTATCCAACAGGGGTACGAGCAGTACTTC CASSIQQGYEQYF
TRBD2 TRBJ2-1 TRBV4-3 - TGCGCCAGCAGCCAACGGACTAGCGGGGATGGCTCCTACAATGAGCAGTTCTTC CASSQRTSGDGSYNEQFF
TRBD1 TRBJ2-7 TRBV28 once TGTGCCAGCAGTCATGGGACAGCATCAAACTACGAGCAGTACTTC CASSHGTASNYEQYF
- TRBJ1-1 TRBV7-6 - TGTGCCAGCAGCCTAAGTAGCGCGGGGGTGGTCGACACTGAAGCTTTCTTT CASSLSSAGVVDTEAFF
- TRBJ2-7 TRBV5-1 - TGCGCCAGCAGCTTGGGGCCATCCGTTTGGCAGACTATTTACGAGCAGTACTTC CASSLGPSVWQTIYEQYF
- TRBJ1-1 TRBV20-1 - TGCAGTGCTAGGGTGTCCACTGAAGCTTTCTTT CSARVSTEAFF
- TRBJ1-2 TRBV5-1 - TGCGCCAGCAGCTTGACTGGGGATCCCTATGGCTACACCTTC CASSLTGDPYGYTF
TRBD1 TRBJ1-4 TRBV5-1 - TGCGCCAGCAGCCCGGACAGGGTGGGTGAAAAACTGTTTTTT CASSPDRVGEKLFF
- TRBJ1-5 TRBV6-5 - TGTGCCAGCAGTTTAGGTTCCGATCAGCCCCAGCATTTT CASSLGSDQPQHF
- TRBJ2-7 TRBV7-4 - TGTGCCAGCAGCTTAAAGTCCAGGGCCTACGACCCCTACGAGCAGTACTTC CASSLKSRAYDPYEQYF
TRBD2 TRBJ2-3 TRBV9 - TGTGCCAGCAGCTTCTACAGACTAGCGGGGGAACCACACCCTAGCACAGATACGCAGTATTTT CASSFYRLAGEPHPSTDTQYF
- TRBJ1-6 TRBV5-1 - TGCGCCAGCACCAGAGACCGGACCTCTTATAATTCACCCCTCCACTTT CASTRDRTSYNSPLHF
TRBD1 TRBJ2-3 TRBV4-1 - TGCGCCAGCAGCAAACAGGGGGCGATCATAACAGATACGCAGTATTTT CASSKQGAIITDTQYF
- TRBJ2-7 TRBV2 - TGTGCCAGCAGTGAATCCGGGGGAGCCTCCTACGAGCAGTACTTC CASSESGGASYEQYF
- TRBJ2-2 TRBV19 - TGTGCCAGTAGTATTCGTGACAACCGGGAGTATCGGGAGCTGTTTTTT CASSIRDNREYRELFF
- TRBJ2-1 TRBV9 - TGTGCCAGCAGCGGGAGGGACCTCTCCTACAATGAGCAGTTCTTC CASSGRDLSYNEQFF
- TRBJ2-1 TRBV9 once TGTGCCAGCAGCGTCACGGGGGGCCTCTCCTACAATGAGCAGTTCTTC CASSVTGGLSYNEQFF
TRBD2 TRBJ2-1 TRBV5-1 few TGCGCCAGCAGCTTGGTGACGATGGGACTAGCGGGATACAATGAGCAGTTCTTC CASSLVTMGLAGYNEQFF
- TRBJ2-1 TRBV5-1 - TGCGCCAGCAGCTTGGCGGCAGTGGTGTACAATGAGCAGTTCTTC CASSLAAVVYNEQFF
- TRBJ2-1 TRBV29-1 - TGCAGCGTTGAAGGTGTACAAACACGAAACAATGAGCAGTTCTTC CSVEGVQTRNNEQFF
- TRBJ2-7 TRBV12-1 - TGTGCCAGCATCTTCATATACGCGCCCCCGGGCCTTGACGTCGAGCAGTACTTC CASIFIYAPPGLDVEQYF
TRBD2 TRBJ2-5 TRBV30 - TGTGCCTGGAGTAAGCGGGAGCGAGAGACCCAGTACTTC CAWSKRERETQYF
TRBD1 TRBJ2-5 TRBV7-6 - TGTGCCAGCAGCTTGACCTGGACAGGCCAAGAGACCCAGTACTTC CASSLTWTGQETQYF
- TRBJ1-2 TRBV9 - TGTGCCAGCACCCAGACAGGTTCTAACTATGGCTACACCTTC CASTQTGSNYGYTF
TRBD2 TRBJ2-3 TRBV4-3 - TGCGCCAGCAGCAATAGCGGGGGGCGAAATACGCAGTATTTT CASSNSGGRNTQYF
TRBD1 TRBJ1-1 TRBV5-1 - TGCGCCAGCAGCTCACAGGGGGGGACTGAAGCTTTCTTT CASSSQGGTEAFF
TRBD1 TRBJ1-2 TRBV10-3 once TGTGCCATCAGTGGCGGGACAGGGCGGTTTGGCTACACCTTC CAISGGTGRFGYTF
- TRBJ1-4 TRBV5-1 - TGCGCCAGCAGCCTCCGGGGCCGGGATGAAAAACTGTTTTTT CASSLRGRDEKLFF
TRBD2 TRBJ2-1 TRBV15 many TGTGCCACCAGACCCCCCGGAGCGGGGGGGCCAGGGAATAACAATGAGCAGTTCTTC CATRPPGAGGPGNNNEQFF
TRBD2 TRBJ2-1 TRBV7-3 - TGTGCCAGCAGCCCGGAGTCTAGCGGGGGATTAGGTGAGCAGTTCTTC CASSPESSGGLGEQFF
- TRBJ1-2 TRBV7-9 - TGTGCCAGCAGCGACCTTGACACTAACTATGGCTACACCTTC CASSDLDTNYGYTF
- TRBJ1-2 TRBV7-2 - TGTGCCAGCAGCCGGACAGCCTCTAACTATGGCTACACCTTC CASSRTASNYGYTF
TRBD2 TRBJ2-1 TRBV19 - TGTGCCAGTAGTATAAAAGGCGGGAGGGCCTACAATGAGCAGTTCTTC CASSIKGGRAYNEQFF
TRBD1 TRBJ2-7 TRBV7-9 - TGTGCCAGCAGGGGAGCAGGGGGCCAAGAGCAGTACTTC CASRGAGGQEQYF
TRBD2 TRBJ2-1 TRBV27 - TGTGCCAGCAGTCTTGAGGGACTAGCCTACAATGAGCAGTTCTTC CASSLEGLAYNEQFF
- TRBJ2-3 TRBV10-2 few TGCGCCAGCAGTGAGCTCCGGACAGCTCTTAGCACAGATACGCAGTATTTT CASSELRTALSTDTQYF
- TRBJ2-5 TRBV5-1 - TGCGCCAGCAGCTTGACCCCCGCTGGCGGTCTGTACCAAGAGACCCAGTACTTC CASSLTPAGGLYQETQYF
- TRBJ2-2 TRBV6-1 - TGTGCCAGCAGTGAAGTAGGGGGCGGGGAGCTGTTTTTT CASSEVGGGELFF
TRBD2 TRBJ2-7 TRBV14 - TGTGCCAGCAGCGGACTAGCGGGAGGATTTTACGAGCAGTACTTC CASSGLAGGFYEQYF
- TRBJ2-2 TRBV7-6 - TGTGCCAGCAGCTCGACACGAGCCACCGGGGAGCTGTTTTTT CASSSTRATGELFF
- TRBJ2-2 TRBV12-5 - TGTGCTAGTGGTCAGCCGACAGGCTTTGCCGGGGAGCTGTTTTTT CASGQPTGFAGELFF
- TRBJ2-7 TRBV5-1 - TGCGCCAGCAGCTTGGGTCCGGAGGAGCAGTACTTC CASSLGPEEQYF
- TRBJ1-1 TRBV28 few TGTGCCAGCAGTTCTGCCACTGAAGCTTTCTTT CASSSATEAFF